This entry lists 4 T cell receptor beta chains sequenced from one sample in a study of blood T cell repertoires in COVID-19. Assay: immunoSEQ multiplex PCR; the TCRdb copy retains only in-frame clones and omits some. This table holds some 300,000 clones, approximately 84% found once. Specimen: PBMCs or T cells enriched from blood (not recorded which). These receptors were collected from a woman between 25 and 40 years old who had recovered from COVID-19.

This rearrangement joins TRBV28 to TRBJ1-6; D is possibly TRBD1 (6 bases). Per the germline V gene, CDR1 is MDHEN and CDR2 is SYDVKM. V lost 7 bases and J 7 bases, leaving 14 bases between the germline ends. The CDR3 sequence is 14 residues long. CDR3 amino acids: CASTPGQRNSPLHF. The CDR3 region has the DNA TGTGCCAGCACCCCAGGACAGAGAAATTCACCCCTCCACTTT.

This chain links TRBV5-1 with TRBJ2-1, with 10 bases aligning to TRBD1. The CDR3 extends over 18 amino acids. The V and J ends lost 1 base and 10 bases, in that order; junction bases with no gene match: 17. Germline loops: CDR1 SGHRS, CDR2 YFSETQ. DNA of the CDR3: TGCGCCAGCAGCTTGTTGCCAGGGGGACAGGGGAGGGCTCACGAGCAGTTCTTC. It yields the protein CASSLLPGGQGRAHEQFF. The whole variable domain, remainder taken from reference TRBV5-1 and TRBJ2-1, is KAGVTQTPRYLIKTRGQQVTLSCSPISGHRSVSWYQQTPGQGLQFLFEYFSETQRNKGNFPGRFSGRQFSNSRSEMNVSTLELGDSALYLCASSLLPGGQGRAHEQFFGPGTRLTVL.

The V call is TRBV9, the J call TRBJ2-4; 9 bases agree with TRBD1. The germline V gene encodes CDR1 SGDLS and CDR2 YYNGEE. V dropped 0 bases and J dropped 3; count of bases not matched to a gene: 10. The CDR3 runs 18 residues. CDR3 loop: CASSVDITGQGGKNIQYF. The CDR3 DNA follows: TGTGCCAGCAGCGTAGATATCACGGGACAGGGAGGCAAAAACATTCAGTACTTC.

The rearrangement joins TRBV14 to TRBJ1-1; no clear D. V lost 5 bases, J lost 4 bases, and 14 bases lay in between. This CDR3 is built from 14 residues. Germline V gene lookup returns CDR1 SGHDN and CDR2 FVKESK. The CDR3 sequence is CASSISNLGTEAFF. Written as DNA, the CDR3 is TGTGCCAGCAGCATAAGTAACCTCGGCACTGAAGCTTTCTTT.